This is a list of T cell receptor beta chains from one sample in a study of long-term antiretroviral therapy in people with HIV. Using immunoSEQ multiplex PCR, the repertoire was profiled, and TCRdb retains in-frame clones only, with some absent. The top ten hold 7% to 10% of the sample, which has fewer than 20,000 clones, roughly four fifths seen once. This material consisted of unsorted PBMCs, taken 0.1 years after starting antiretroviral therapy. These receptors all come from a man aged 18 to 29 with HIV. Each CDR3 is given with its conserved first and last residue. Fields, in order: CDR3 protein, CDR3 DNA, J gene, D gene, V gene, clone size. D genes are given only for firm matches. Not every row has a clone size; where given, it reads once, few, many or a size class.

CDR3 protein: CASGLLGGPNTEAFF
CDR3 DNA: TGTGCTAGTGGTTTGCTAGGGGGACCGAACACTGAAGCTTTCTTT
J gene: TRBJ1-1
D gene: NA
V gene: TRBV12-5
clone size: once

CDR3 protein: CASSVDWQGSYNEQFF
CDR3 DNA: TGTGCCAGCAGCGTAGATTGGCAGGGTTCCTACAATGAGCAGTTCTTC
J gene: TRBJ2-1
D gene: NA
V gene: TRBV9
clone size: NA

CDR3 protein: CASSYSNRETIYF
CDR3 DNA: TGTGCCAGCAGTTACTCGAACCGGGAGACCATATATTTT
J gene: TRBJ1-3
D gene: NA
V gene: TRBV6-5
clone size: NA

CDR3 protein: CASSGLVGPWGKNIQYF
CDR3 DNA: TGTGCCAGCAGCGGACTCGTGGGACCCTGGGGCAAAAACATTCAGTACTTC
J gene: TRBJ2-4
D gene: NA
V gene: TRBV7-9
clone size: NA

CDR3 protein: CASSLLLSDGYTF
CDR3 DNA: TGTGCCAGCAGCTTACTACTCTCGGATGGCTACACCTTC
J gene: TRBJ1-2
D gene: NA
V gene: TRBV7-9
clone size: NA

CDR3 protein: CASSQQAIGELFF
CDR3 DNA: TGTGCCAGCAGCCAACAGGCTATCGGGGAGCTGTTTTTT
J gene: TRBJ2-2
D gene: NA
V gene: TRBV7-3
clone size: few

CDR3 protein: CASTRDARDYGYTF
CDR3 DNA: TGTGCCAGCACACGGGACGCTCGGGACTATGGCTACACCTTC
J gene: TRBJ1-2
D gene: NA
V gene: TRBV7-9
clone size: few

CDR3 protein: CASSYGTPTTYEQYF
CDR3 DNA: TGTGCCAGCAGTTACGGGACTCCCACTACCTACGAGCAGTACTTC
J gene: TRBJ2-7
D gene: NA
V gene: TRBV6-5
clone size: NA

CDR3 protein: CASSPPQGSDGYTF
CDR3 DNA: TGTGCCAGCAGCCCCCCACAGGGTTCGGATGGCTACACCTTC
J gene: TRBJ1-2
D gene: NA
V gene: TRBV9
clone size: few

CDR3 protein: CATQGGTYPGYTF
CDR3 DNA: TGTGCCACCCAGGGAGGAACCTACCCTGGCTACACCTTC
J gene: TRBJ1-2
D gene: NA
V gene: TRBV19
clone size: few

CDR3 protein: CASGLVKSADSYEQYF
CDR3 DNA: TGTGCTAGTGGTTTGGTTAAATCGGCAGACTCCTACGAGCAGTACTTC
J gene: TRBJ2-7
D gene: NA
V gene: TRBV12-5
clone size: NA

CDR3 protein: CASNSRGTDTQYF
CDR3 DNA: TGTGCCAGCAACTCACGGGGCACAGATACGCAGTATTTT
J gene: TRBJ2-3
D gene: NA
V gene: TRBV28
clone size: NA